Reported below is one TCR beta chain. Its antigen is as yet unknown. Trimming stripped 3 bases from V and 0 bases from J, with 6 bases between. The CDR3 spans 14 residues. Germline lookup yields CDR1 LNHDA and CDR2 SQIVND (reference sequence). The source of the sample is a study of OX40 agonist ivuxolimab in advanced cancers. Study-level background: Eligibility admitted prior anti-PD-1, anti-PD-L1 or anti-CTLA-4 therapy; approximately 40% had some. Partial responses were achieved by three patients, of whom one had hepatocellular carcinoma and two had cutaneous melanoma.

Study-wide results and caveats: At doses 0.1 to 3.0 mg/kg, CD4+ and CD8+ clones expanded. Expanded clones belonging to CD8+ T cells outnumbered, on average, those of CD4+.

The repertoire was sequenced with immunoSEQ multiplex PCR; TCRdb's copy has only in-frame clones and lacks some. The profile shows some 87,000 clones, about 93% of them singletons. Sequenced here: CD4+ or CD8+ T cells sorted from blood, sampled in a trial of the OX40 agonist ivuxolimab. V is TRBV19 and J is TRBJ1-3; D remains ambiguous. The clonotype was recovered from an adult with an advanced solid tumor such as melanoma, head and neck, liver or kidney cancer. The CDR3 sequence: CASSMVASGNTIYF. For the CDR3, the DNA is TGTGCCAGTAGTATGGTGGCCTCTGGAAACACCATATATTTT.